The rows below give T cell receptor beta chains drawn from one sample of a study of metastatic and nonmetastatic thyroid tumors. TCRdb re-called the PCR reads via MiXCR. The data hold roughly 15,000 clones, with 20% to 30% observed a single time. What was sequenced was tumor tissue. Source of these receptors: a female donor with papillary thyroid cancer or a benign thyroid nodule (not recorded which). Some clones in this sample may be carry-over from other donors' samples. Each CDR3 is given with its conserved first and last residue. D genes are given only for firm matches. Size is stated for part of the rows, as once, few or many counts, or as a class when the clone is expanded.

TGTGCCAGCAGCCTGACAGGGTTCAGCTCCTACGAGCAGTACTTC	CASSLTGFSSYEQYF	TRBJ2-7	medium-sized	TRBV7-2	TRBD1
TGTGCCAGCAGTTTATCCCTCAGACTATCTCAGCCCCAGCATTTT	CASSLSLRLSQPQHF	TRBJ1-5	few	TRBV28	NA
TGTGCCTGGAGTGTACGTGGGATTGGCTACACCTTC	CAWSVRGIGYTF	TRBJ1-2	NA	TRBV30	NA
TGTGCCAGCAGCCCCCGGGGTCCCTCTGGAAACACCATATATTTT	CASSPRGPSGNTIYF	TRBJ1-3	few	TRBV6-1	NA
TGTGCCAGCAGTTTAGTGTGGGCGAACACCGGGGAGCTGTTTTTT	CASSLVWANTGELFF	TRBJ2-2	many	TRBV2	NA
TGCGCCAGCAGCCTTGGCCACCGGGACATTTACTACGAGCAGTACTTC	CASSLGHRDIYYEQYF	TRBJ2-7	NA	TRBV5-1	NA
TGCGCCAGCAGCCTCCTAGCGGGAGGGCTTTTGGAGCAGTTCTTC	CASSLLAGGLLEQFF	TRBJ2-1	many	TRBV5-1	TRBD2
TGTGCCAGCAGCCCACGGGACAGGGATAATTCACCCCTCCACTTT	CASSPRDRDNSPLHF	TRBJ1-6	NA	TRBV7-2	TRBD1
TGTGCCAGCAGCCCCGGACAGGGTATTCCACCCCTCCACTTT	CASSPGQGIPPLHF	TRBJ1-6	few	TRBV12-3/TRBV12-4	TRBD1
TGTGCCAGCTCAGCGAGCCCGACTAGCGGGAGGATTTGGGAGCAGTTCTTC	CASSASPTSGRIWEQFF	TRBJ2-1	many	TRBV18	TRBD2
TGTGCCAGCATTCTAAACGGCTACACCTTC	CASILNGYTF	TRBJ1-2	NA	TRBV2	NA
TGTGCCTGGGGGTACACAGATACGCAGTATTTT	CAWGYTDTQYF	TRBJ2-3	medium-sized	TRBV30	NA
TGCAGCGTCACAAGCTCTGGTGCCAACGTCCTGACTTTC	CSVTSSGANVLTF	TRBJ2-6	NA	TRBV29-1	NA
TGTGCCAGCAGTCCCAGTAGCTCCTATAATTCACCCCTCCACTTT	CASSPSSSYNSPLHF	TRBJ1-6	many	TRBV9	NA
TGTGCCAGCAGCTTAGGACTAGCGGGACCGGATGAGCAGTTCTTC	CASSLGLAGPDEQFF	TRBJ2-1	many	TRBV7-9	TRBD2
TGTGCCAGCAAATCCGGGACTACTATCTACAATGAGCAGTTCTTC	CASKSGTTIYNEQFF	TRBJ2-1	medium-sized	TRBV19	TRBD2
TGTGCCAGTAAAGCCATCGAGACTGACTACAATGAGCAGTTCTTC	CASKAIETDYNEQFF	TRBJ2-1	many	TRBV19	NA
TGTGCCAGCAGATATAAGGGGGCTGACACTGAAGCTTTCTTT	CASRYKGADTEAFF	TRBJ1-1	many	TRBV11-2	TRBD1
TGCAGTGTCCGAAAGCGGTCGAGCTCCTACGAGCAGTACTTC	CSVRKRSSSYEQYF	TRBJ2-7	NA	TRBV20-1	NA
TGCAGTGCCGAAAGCGGGAGCTCCTACGAGCAGTACTTC	CSAESGSSYEQYF	TRBJ2-7	NA	TRBV20-1	TRBD2
TGTGCCAGCAGCTTCCACCCCGGCGCAGATACGCAGTATTTT	CASSFHPGADTQYF	TRBJ2-3	many	TRBV5-8	NA
TGTGCCAGCAGTGCGGACAGGTTCGAGCAGTACTTC	CASSADRFEQYF	TRBJ2-7	many	TRBV12-3/TRBV12-4	TRBD1
TGCAGTGCTAGAGTGGGGCCCAGGGGGCCCGATCAGCCCCAGCATTTT	CSARVGPRGPDQPQHF	TRBJ1-5	NA	TRBV20-1	TRBD1
TGTGCCAGCAGCTTCGCACATTTGAACACTGAAGCTTTCTTT	CASSFAHLNTEAFF	TRBJ1-1	NA	TRBV11-2	NA
TGCAGTGCTAGGAAAGCGCGCTCCTACAATGAGCAGTTCTTC	CSARKARSYNEQFF	TRBJ2-1	many	TRBV20-1	NA
TGTGCCAGCAGCTCGCGGACGGGTATGATTGAGCAGTTCTTC	CASSSRTGMIEQFF	TRBJ2-1	NA	TRBV5-4	NA
TGCAGCGTTGCCGGGACAAGGCAGGGACGTACTGAAGCTTTCTTT	CSVAGTRQGRTEAFF	TRBJ1-1	many	TRBV29-1	NA
TGTGCCAGCAGTTTTTTCGGGCTAGCGCTCCAAGAGACCCAGTACTTC	CASSFFGLALQETQYF	TRBJ2-5	many	TRBV28	NA
TGTGCCAGCAGCTCCGCGTACCCTCTATCCTACGAGCAGTACTTC	CASSSAYPLSYEQYF	TRBJ2-7	NA	TRBV11-3	NA
TGTGCCAGTAGTCCCCGGGGGGGGCGGTACACTGAAGCTTTCTTT	CASSPRGGRYTEAFF	TRBJ1-1	NA	TRBV19	NA
TGTGCCAGCAGCAATACGGTGGTCTCGGCGGGAGGGGGGTACCAAGAGACCCAGTACTTC	CASSNTVVSAGGGYQETQYF	TRBJ2-5	many	TRBV11-1	TRBD2
TGTGCCAGCAGTGAGAATCTACAGGTTACGACTGAAGCTTTCTTT	CASSENLQVTTEAFF	TRBJ1-1	NA	TRBV6-1	NA
TGCAGTGCGCCTCAAGGGGGACTGAACACTGAAGCTTTCTTT	CSAPQGGLNTEAFF	TRBJ1-1	NA	TRBV20-1	NA
TGTGCCAGCAGCGATGGACACCCCGCGGATGAGCAGTTCTTC	CASSDGHPADEQFF	TRBJ2-1	NA	TRBV9	NA
TGCGCCAGCAGCTTGGACTTTACATTAGCCAAAAACATTCAGTACTTC	CASSLDFTLAKNIQYF	TRBJ2-4	many	TRBV5-1	NA
TGTGCCAGCACCGGAGGGGGCTCCTACGAGCAGTACTTC	CASTGGGSYEQYF	TRBJ2-7	NA	TRBV6-5	NA
TGCAGTGCTATCGCCCAGTACTCAGGGGGCAGTAATTCACCCCTCCACTTT	CSAIAQYSGGSNSPLHF	TRBJ1-6	once	TRBV20-1	TRBD1
TGTGCCAGCAGCCAATTCGGAGATACGCAGTATTTT	CASSQFGDTQYF	TRBJ2-3	many	TRBV3-1	NA
TGCGCCAGCACTATCGGGGGCTCCTACAATGAGCAGTTCTTC	CASTIGGSYNEQFF	TRBJ2-1	NA	TRBV7-2	NA
TGTGCCAGCAGTCGAGGGAGTGCTGGGGCCAACGTCCTGACTTTC	CASSRGSAGANVLTF	TRBJ2-6	many	TRBV11-2	NA
TGTGCCAGCAGCCAGATGACAGGGAAGGCTTTCTTT	CASSQMTGKAFF	TRBJ1-1	NA	TRBV3-1	TRBD1
TGTGCCAGCAGTACCGTCAGGGTCCGGGAGGGGGGAACTGAAGCTTTCTTT	CASSTVRVREGGTEAFF	TRBJ1-1	NA	TRBV28	NA
TGCGCCAGCAGATCCGGGACAGGGGGTGGAGATACGCAGTATTTT	CASRSGTGGGDTQYF	TRBJ2-3	many	TRBV5-1	TRBD1
TGTGCCCGGAGGGACACAGATACGCAGTATTTT	CARRDTDTQYF	TRBJ2-3	many	TRBV30	NA
TGTGCCAGCGGCTGTCACCCCGATTTCGAGCAGTACTTC	CASGCHPDFEQYF	TRBJ2-7	NA	TRBV5-5	NA
TGCGCCAGCAGTGGACAGAATCCACCCTACGAGCAGTACTTC	CASSGQNPPYEQYF	TRBJ2-7	medium-sized	TRBV10-1	NA
TGTGCCAGCAGCCAAGGGCTGGGCCGTTTGGTGGATACGCAGTATTTT	CASSQGLGRLVDTQYF	TRBJ2-3	few	TRBV3-1	NA